This T cell receptor beta chain was captured in a study of blood T cell repertoires in COVID-19. Across the whole study: Spain, Italy and the United States supplied samples that represented acute and convalescent COVID-19.

Sequenced by immunoSEQ multiplex PCR; TCRdb stores in-frame clones only, minus some. The repertoire holds 50,000 to 80,000 clones, with about 90% as singletons. Per the germline V gene, CDR1 is LNHDA and CDR2 is SQIVND (reference sequence). Trimming took 3 bases from V and 0 from J, leaving 6 bases between them. CDR3 length equals 14 residues. What was sequenced was peripheral blood. This TCR came from a man in his fifties or sixties with acute or convalescent COVID-19. J is TRBJ1-3 and V is TRBV19; no reliable D call. CDR3 residues: CASSISVSGNTIYF. DNA of the CDR3: TGTGCCAGTAGTATCTCAGTCTCTGGAAACACCATATATTTT.